The 27 T cell receptor beta chains given below trace back to one sample, sequenced in a study of control samples from healthy donors and cancer patients. This table comes from immunoSEQ multiplex PCR, and its TCRdb copy is limited to in-frame clones, with some not included. This sample has 40,000 to 60,000 clones; about nine tenths occur once, and the top ten carry about 14%. Specimen: PBMCs. The source of these receptors is a man in his fifties or sixties with head and neck cancer.

This chain joins TRBV18 and TRBJ2-3; the D call may be TRBD1 or TRBD2 (5 bases each). V was pared by 1 base and J by 4 bases, with 9 bases between. Germline CDR1 and CDR2: KGHSH and LQKENI. This CDR3 contains 14 residues. CDR3 loop: CASSPLRDADTQYF. The CDR3 coding sequence is TGTGCCAGCTCACCACTTCGGGACGCAGATACGCAGTATTTT.

The chain is built from TRBV24-1 and TRBJ2-5; D is possibly TRBD1 or TRBD2 (5 bases each). Germline CDR1 is KGHDR and CDR2 is SFDVKD. V lost 5 bases and J 4 bases, leaving 16 bases between the germline ends. The CDR3 consists of 15 residues. CDR3: CATSGAAERGETQYF. CDR3 bases: TGTGCCACCAGTGGGGCAGCCGAGAGGGGAGAGACCCAGTACTTC.

This chain joins TRBV29-1 and TRBJ1-1; 7 bases agree with TRBD1. With V trimmed by 4 bases and J by 3 bases, 20 bases remained unmatched. The CDR3 extends over 18 amino acids. Germline V gene lookup returns CDR1 SQVTM and CDR2 ANQGSEA. The CDR3 coding sequence is TGCAGCGTTGTCCCCCAAAGCCGCTACAGGGGCGGGGACACTGAAGCTTTCTTT. Translation: CSVVPQSRYRGGDTEAFF.

The chain has TRBV7-9 and TRBJ2-1; the match to TRBD2 covers 9 bases. The CDR3 runs to 15 residues. With V trimmed by 6 bases and J by 7 bases, 10 bases remained unmatched. Germline CDR1 SEHNR, CDR2 FQNEAQ (reference sequence). The CDR3 DNA follows: TGTGCCAGCAGGTCTTCTAGCGGGGCCGTAAATGAGCAGTTCTTC. Encoded protein: CASRSSSGAVNEQFF.

Note on this clone: The sample contains more than one DNA sequence encoding this CDR3. This chain joins TRBV11-3 and TRBJ2-2, with TRBD1 identical over 11 bases. The CDR3 runs 18 residues. Per the germline V gene, CDR1 is SGHNT and CDR2 is YENEEA. Trimming took 2 bases from V and 5 from J; bases not matched to a gene: 10. CDR3 region: CASSLFGTGGAGTGELFF. CDR3 nucleotides: TGTGCCAGCAGCTTATTCGGGACAGGGGGGGCGGGAACCGGGGAGCTGTTTTTT. Supplemented by reference TRBV11-3 and TRBJ2-2, the full variable domain reads EAGVVQSPRYKIIEKKQPVAFWCNPISGHNTLYWYLQNLGQGPELLIRYENEEAVDDSQLPKDRFSAERLKGVDSTLKIQPAELGDSAVYLCASSLFGTGGAGTGELFFGEGSRLTVL.

The rearrangement links TRBV5-1 to TRBJ2-2; 8 nucleotides agree with TRBD1. The CDR3 totals 15 residues. The germline V gene has CDR1 SGHRS and CDR2 YFSETQ. V shed 4 bases and J 4 bases; nucleotides not matched to a gene: 6. The CDR3 coding sequence is TGCGCCAGCAGCCAGGGGGCAGCGGGCACCGGGGAGCTGTTTTTT. It codes for CASSQGAAGTGELFF.

The V call is TRBV6-5, the J call TRBJ2-2; D not resolved. Deletions cut 6 bases from V and 0 bases from J, with 5 bases between. Germline V gives CDR1 MNHEY, CDR2 SVGAGI. This CDR3 region has 13 residues. The CDR3 coding sequence is TGTGCCAGCAGATCTACGAACACCGGGGAGCTGTTTTTT. Translation: CASRSTNTGELFF.

This chain joins TRBV11-2 and TRBJ2-3, with 7 positions matching TRBD2. Germline CDR1 is SGHAT and CDR2 is FQNNGV. The CDR3 is 15 residues long. Losses at the gene ends were 5 bases for V and 4 bases for J; bases not matched to a gene: 9. CDR3 amino acids: CASSRDYGGADTQYF. Written as DNA, the CDR3 is TGTGCCAGCAGCCGGGACTATGGCGGGGCAGATACGCAGTATTTT.

The CDR3 DNA reads TGTGCCTGCGGAAGGGACGGCGCGAACTACGAGCAGTACTTC. This translates into CACGRDGANYEQYF. The V gene is TRBV6-5, the J gene TRBJ2-7; the D gene could be TRBD1 or TRBD2 (5 bases each). This CDR3 comprises 14 residues. The V end was cut by 11 bases, the J end by 3 bases, with 20 bases between. Germline assignment: CDR1 MNHEY and CDR2 SVGAGI.

The V call is TRBV30, the J call TRBJ1-4, with D possibly TRBD1 on 5 matching bases. CDR1 is GTSNPN and CDR2 is SVGIG in the germline V gene (reference sequence). The CDR3 is made up of 12 amino acids. V lost 1 base and J 10 bases, leaving 10 bases between the germline ends. The CDR3 nucleotides read TGTGCCTGGAGTGACCAGGGACGAAAACTGTTTTTT. Protein sequence: CAWSDQGRKLFF. Full variable domain (missing parts from reference TRBV30 and TRBJ1-4): SQTIHQWPATLVQPVGSPLSLECTVEGTSNPNLYWYRQAAGRGLQLLFYSVGIGQISSEVPQNLSASRPQDRQFILSSKKLLLSDSGFYLCAWSDQGRKLFFGSGTQLSVL.

V is TRBV15 and J is TRBJ2-7, with D perhaps matching TRBD2 (5 bases). V lost 4 bases and J lost 1, with 11 bases in between. The CDR3 is made up of 14 amino acids. Germline V gives CDR1 LNHNV, CDR2 YYDKDF (reference sequence). The DNA for the CDR3 is TGTGCCACCAGCACCAACACGGGATCCTACGAGCAGTACTTC. The encoded protein is CATSTNTGSYEQYF.

The J gene is TRBJ2-3, the V gene TRBV13; D remains unclear. The CDR3 consists of 14 residues. The V end was cut by 5 bases, the J end by 4 bases, with 13 bases between. Germline loops: CDR1 PRHDT, CDR2 FYEKMQ (reference sequence). The CDR3 protein is CASSPLYGADTQYF. As DNA, the CDR3 is TGTGCCAGCAGCCCCCTTTACGGCGCAGATACGCAGTATTTT.

The V and J genes are TRBV7-8 and TRBJ1-4; D is ambiguous. Trimming removed 0 bases from V and 6 bases from J, with 8 bases in between. CDR1 is SGHVS, CDR2 FQNEAQ, per germline. This CDR3 is 14 amino acids long. The CDR3 loop is CASSLARWDEKLFF. CDR3 bases: TGTGCCAGCAGCTTAGCGCGCTGGGATGAAAAACTGTTTTTT.

The V call is TRBV21-1, the J call TRBJ1-1; TRBD1 is taken as the D call from the table, unchecked against the DNA. TRBV21-1 is listed as a pseudogene. This CDR3 region has 15 residues. CDR3 residues: CASREGRGLSTEAFF. The CDR3 region has the DNA TGTGCCAGCAGGGAGGGCAGGGGGCTTAGCACTGAAGCTTTCTTT.

V gene TRBV6-1 combines with J gene TRBJ2-7, with D possibly being TRBD1 (6 bases). The CDR3 runs 14 residues. Germline V lookup: CDR1 MNHNS, CDR2 SASEGT. With 2 bases removed from V and 4 bases from J, the gap between germline ends came to 12 bases. The CDR3 DNA sequence: TGTGCCAGCAGTGAATCGACAGGTCAGTACGAGCAGTACTTC. Its translation is CASSESTGQYEQYF.

This clone occurred a few times. The genes are TRBV15 and TRBJ1-5; possible D gene TRBD1, 6 bases. The germline V gene encodes CDR1 LNHNV and CDR2 YYDKDF (reference sequence). CDR3 size: 14 residues. Trimming took 4 bases from V and 5 from J, leaving 12 bases between them. CDR3 sequence reads: CATSISGVHQPQHF. The CDR3 coding sequence is TGTGCCACCAGCATTTCAGGGGTCCATCAGCCCCAGCATTTT.

V and J are TRBV18 and TRBJ2-7; TRBD2 aligns across 11 bases. CDR1 is KGHSH and CDR2 is LQKENI in the germline V gene. The CDR3 has 15 residues. Trimming at V came to 3 bases and at J to 0 bases, leaving 1 base not matched to a gene. The CDR3 loop is CASSPTSGVSYEQYF. The CDR3 nucleotides read TGTGCCAGCTCACCGACTAGCGGGGTCTCCTACGAGCAGTACTTC. Supplemented by reference TRBV18 and TRBJ2-7, the full variable domain reads NAGVMQNPRHLVRRRGQEARLRCSPMKGHSHVYWYRQLPEEGLKFMVYLQKENIIDESGMPKERFSAEFPKEGPSILRIQQVVRGDSAAYFCASSPTSGVSYEQYFGPGTRLTVT.

The chain recombines TRBV28 with TRBJ1-5, with D perhaps TRBD1 (5 bases). CDR1 is MDHEN and CDR2 is SYDVKM in the germline V gene. V lost 4 bases and J 5 bases, leaving 18 bases between the germline ends. The length of the CDR3 is 16 residues. The CDR3 reads CASSSPRQGGDQPQHF. DNA of the CDR3: TGTGCCAGCAGTTCTCCCCGGCAGGGCGGGGATCAGCCCCAGCATTTT.

The chain joins TRBV4-3 to TRBJ2-6; the match to TRBD1 covers 11 bases. The ends lost 4 bases at V and 3 bases at J; junction bases unmatched: 8. This CDR3 comprises 18 residues. CDR1 is LGHNA, CDR2 YSLEER, per germline. This chain's CDR3 is CASSPDPGQGGGANVLTF. As DNA, the CDR3 is TGCGCCAGCAGCCCCGACCCGGGACAGGGGGGTGGGGCCAACGTCCTGACTTTC.

This chain joins TRBV15 and TRBJ2-2, with D possibly TRBD1 on 6 matching bases. This CDR3 comprises 16 residues. Trimming shortened V by 0 bases and J by 1 base, and 9 bases separated the two germline ends. Germline assignment: CDR1 LNHNV and CDR2 YYDKDF (reference sequence). The CDR3 DNA sequence: TGTGCCACCAGCAGAGATGGGACACAGAACACCGGGGAGCTGTTTTTT. The encoded protein is CATSRDGTQNTGELFF.

This rearrangement joins TRBV7-2 to TRBJ2-4; D is tentatively TRBD1 or TRBD2 (8 bases each). Germline CDR1 SGHTA, CDR2 FQGNSA. The CDR3 is 18 amino acids. V lost 5 bases and J lost 3, with 23 bases in between. In nucleotides, the CDR3 is TGTGCCAGCAGCCGCGGGAGGCAGGGGGCGAGGGGCAAAAACATTCAGTACTTC. Translation: CASSRGRQGARGKNIQYF.

The chain combines TRBV7-8 with TRBJ2-7; 7 bases are shared with TRBD1. The CDR3 spans 14 residues. In germline, CDR1 is SGHVS, CDR2 FQNEAQ. V was clipped by 1 base and J by 10 bases; unmatched bases: 10. The CDR3 loop reads CASSLDWGQGDQYF. The CDR3 DNA reads TGTGCCAGCAGCTTAGACTGGGGGCAGGGGGACCAGTACTTC.

The gene calls are TRBV7-6 and TRBJ2-7; D remains ambiguous. V was clipped by 1 base and J by 3 bases, with 13 bases between them. Germline loops: CDR1 SGHVS, CDR2 FNYEAQ. The CDR3 extends over 15 amino acids. CDR3 coding DNA: TGTGCCAGCAGCTTAGTTGTCAGTGGTGTCTACGAGCAGTACTTC. As protein: CASSLVVSGVYEQYF.

The V and J genes are TRBV20-1 and TRBJ1-5, with D hard to call. Germline lookup yields CDR1 DFQATT and CDR2 SNEGSKA (reference sequence). V shed 4 bases and J shed 1 base, with 8 bases lying between them. The CDR3 runs 13 residues. CDR3 nucleotide sequence: TGCAGTGCTATTGAGGGAAGCAATCAGCCCCAGCATTTT. It yields the protein CSAIEGSNQPQHF.

The rearrangement links TRBV5-1 to TRBJ2-3; 12 bases map to TRBD2. The V segment lost 4 bases and the J segment 2 bases; nucleotides outside the gene matches: 5. Germline V lookup: CDR1 SGHRS, CDR2 YFSETQ. CDR3 length equals 16 residues. The CDR3 sequence is CASSPGLAGLTDTQYF. In DNA, the CDR3 is TGCGCCAGCAGCCCGGGACTAGCGGGCCTCACAGATACGCAGTATTTT.

This clone was observed a single time. The gene calls are TRBV7-8 and TRBJ1-4, with a weak D call TRBD1 (6 bases). Trimming took 1 base from V and 8 from J, leaving 17 bases between them. The V gene's germline CDR1 is SGHVS and CDR2 FQNEAQ. The CDR3 has 16 amino acids. CDR3 coding DNA: TGTGCCAGCAGCTTAGTACTCAGTACAGGGTCCGAAAAACTGTTTTTT. Encoded protein: CASSLVLSTGSEKLFF.

This clone has just one count. V gene TRBV18 combines with J gene TRBJ2-7, with D perhaps matching TRBD2 (5 bases). CDR3 length equals 13 residues. Between the trimmed V and J ends, which lost 3 bases and 5 bases, there was a span of 11 bases. The germline V gene has CDR1 KGHSH and CDR2 LQKENI. CDR3 in DNA: TGTGCCAGCTCACCGTACGAGGGCCACGAGCAGTACTTC. It specifies CASSPYEGHEQYF.